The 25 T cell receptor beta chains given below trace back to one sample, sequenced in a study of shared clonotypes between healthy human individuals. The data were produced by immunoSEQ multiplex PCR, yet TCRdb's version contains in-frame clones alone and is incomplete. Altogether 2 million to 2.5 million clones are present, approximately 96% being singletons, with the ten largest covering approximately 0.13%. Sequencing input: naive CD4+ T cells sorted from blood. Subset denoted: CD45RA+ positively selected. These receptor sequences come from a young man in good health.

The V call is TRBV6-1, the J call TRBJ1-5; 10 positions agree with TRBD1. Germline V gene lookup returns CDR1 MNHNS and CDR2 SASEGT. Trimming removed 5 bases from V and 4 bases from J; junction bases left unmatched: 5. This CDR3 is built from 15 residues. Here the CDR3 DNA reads TGTGCCAGCAGTCCCGGGACAGGGGTTAATCAGCCCCAGCATTTT. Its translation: CASSPGTGVNQPQHF.

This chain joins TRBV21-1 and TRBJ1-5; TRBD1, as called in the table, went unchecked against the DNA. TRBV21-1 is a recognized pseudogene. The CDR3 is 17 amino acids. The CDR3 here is CASSDRDRGLETQPQHF. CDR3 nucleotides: TGTGCCAGCAGCGATCGGGACAGGGGGCTGGAGACTCAGCCCCAGCATTTT.

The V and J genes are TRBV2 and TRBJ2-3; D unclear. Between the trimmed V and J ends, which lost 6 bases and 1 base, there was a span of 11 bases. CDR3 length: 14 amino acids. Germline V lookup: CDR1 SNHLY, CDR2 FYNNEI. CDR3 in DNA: TGTGCCAGCAGGACTGACGGACGCACAGATACGCAGTATTTT. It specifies CASRTDGRTDTQYF. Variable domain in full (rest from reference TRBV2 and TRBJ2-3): EPEVTQTPSHQVTQMGQEVILRCVPISNHLYFYWYRQILGQKVEFLVSFYNNEISEKSEIFDDQFSVERPDGSNFTLKIRSTKLEDSAMYFCASRTDGRTDTQYFGPGTRLTVL.

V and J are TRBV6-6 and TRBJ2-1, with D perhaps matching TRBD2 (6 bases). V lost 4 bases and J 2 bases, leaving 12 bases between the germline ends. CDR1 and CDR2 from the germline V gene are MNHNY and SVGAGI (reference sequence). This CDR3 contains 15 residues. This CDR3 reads CASSLLGGTYNEQFF. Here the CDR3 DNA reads TGTGCCAGCAGTTTACTGGGAGGTACCTACAATGAGCAGTTCTTC.

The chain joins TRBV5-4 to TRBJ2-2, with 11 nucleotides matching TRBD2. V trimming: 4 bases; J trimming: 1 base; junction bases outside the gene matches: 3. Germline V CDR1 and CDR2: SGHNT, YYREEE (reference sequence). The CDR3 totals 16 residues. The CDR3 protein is CASSTLAGGNTGELFF. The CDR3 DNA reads TGTGCCAGCAGCACCCTAGCGGGAGGGAACACCGGGGAGCTGTTTTTT.

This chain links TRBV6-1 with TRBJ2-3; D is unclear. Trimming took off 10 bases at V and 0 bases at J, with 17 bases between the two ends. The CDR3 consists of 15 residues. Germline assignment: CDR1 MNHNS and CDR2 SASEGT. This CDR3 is CAILPDLPSTDTQYF. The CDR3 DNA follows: TGTGCCATCCTCCCAGACTTGCCTAGCACAGATACGCAGTATTTT.

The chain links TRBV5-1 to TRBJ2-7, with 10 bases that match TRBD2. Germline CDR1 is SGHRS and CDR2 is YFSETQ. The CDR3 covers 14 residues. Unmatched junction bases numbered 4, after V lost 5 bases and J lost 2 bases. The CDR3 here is CASRNLAGAYEQYF. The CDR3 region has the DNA TGCGCCAGCAGAAACCTAGCGGGAGCCTACGAGCAGTACTTC.

The CDR3 loop is CASSSQGVSQFF. DNA for the CDR3: TGTGCCAGCAGTTCCCAGGGAGTGTCGCAGTTCTTC. The chain joins TRBV6-5 to TRBJ2-1; either TRBD1 or TRBD2 may fit D (5 bases each). CDR3 length: 12 residues. Germline assignment: CDR1 MNHEY and CDR2 SVGAGI. V was shortened by 4 bases and J by 12 bases, with 13 bases between the two germline ends.

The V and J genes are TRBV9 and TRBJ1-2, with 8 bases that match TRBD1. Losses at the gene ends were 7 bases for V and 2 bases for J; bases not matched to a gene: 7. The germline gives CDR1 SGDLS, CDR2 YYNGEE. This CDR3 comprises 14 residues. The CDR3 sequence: CASRTTGANYGYTF. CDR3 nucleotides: TGTGCCAGCCGAACGACAGGGGCAAACTATGGCTACACCTTC.

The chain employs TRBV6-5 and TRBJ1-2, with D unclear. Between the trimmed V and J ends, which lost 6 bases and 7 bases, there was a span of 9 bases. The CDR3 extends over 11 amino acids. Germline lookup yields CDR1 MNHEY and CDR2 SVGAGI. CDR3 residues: CASRSGPGYTF. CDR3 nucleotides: TGTGCCAGCAGATCCGGTCCTGGCTACACCTTC.

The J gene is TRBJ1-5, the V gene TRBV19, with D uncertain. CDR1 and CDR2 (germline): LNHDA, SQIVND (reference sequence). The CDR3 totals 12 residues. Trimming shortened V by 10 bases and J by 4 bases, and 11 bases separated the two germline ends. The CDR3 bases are TGTGCCACCGAGAGGGAGAATCAGCCCCAGCATTTT. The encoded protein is CATERENQPQHF. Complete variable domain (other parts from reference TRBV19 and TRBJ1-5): DGGITQSPKYLFRKEGQNVTLSCEQNLNHDAMYWYRQDPGQGLRLIYYSQIVNDFQKGDIAEGYSVSREKKESFPLTVTSAQKNPTAFYLCATERENQPQHFGDGTRLSIL.

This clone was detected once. CDR3 residues: CASSSWDRGSGNTIYF. CDR3 nucleotide sequence: TGTGCCAGCAGCTCCTGGGACAGGGGATCCGGAAACACCATATATTTT. J is TRBJ1-3 and V is TRBV9, with 10 positions matching TRBD1. The CDR3 has 16 residues. Germline CDR1 is SGDLS and CDR2 is YYNGEE. The junction had 8 bases not matched to a gene; V was cut back by 4 bases and J by 4 bases. Together with reference TRBV9 and TRBJ1-3, the CDR3 gives the full variable domain: DSGVTQTPKHLITATGQRVTLRCSPRSGDLSVYWYQQSLDQGLQFLIQYYNGEERAKGNILERFSAQQFPDLHSELNLSSLELGDSALYFCASSSWDRGSGNTIYFGEGSWLTVV.

CDR3 sequence (DNA): TGTGCCAGCAGCCAGGACTGGACAGATACGCAGTATTTT. As protein: CASSQDWTDTQYF. The J gene is TRBJ2-3, the V gene TRBV5-4; TRBD2 might be the D (5 bases). V lost 4 bases and J lost 3, with 9 bases in between. CDR1 is SGHNT and CDR2 is YYREEE in the germline V gene (reference sequence). CDR3 size: 13 residues.

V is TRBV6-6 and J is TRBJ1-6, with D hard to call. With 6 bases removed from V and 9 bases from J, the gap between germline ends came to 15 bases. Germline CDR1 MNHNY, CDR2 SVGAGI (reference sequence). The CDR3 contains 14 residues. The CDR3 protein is CASSSTPPTSPLHF. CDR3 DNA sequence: TGTGCCAGCAGCTCAACGCCGCCCACTTCACCCCTCCACTTT.

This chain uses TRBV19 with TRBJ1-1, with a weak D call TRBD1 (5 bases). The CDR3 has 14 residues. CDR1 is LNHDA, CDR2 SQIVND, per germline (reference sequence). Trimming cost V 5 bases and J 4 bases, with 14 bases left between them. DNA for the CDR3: TGTGCCAGTAGTGGGGGGTCCGAGCGCACTGAAGCTTTCTTT. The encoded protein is CASSGGSERTEAFF.

CDR3 sequence: CASGRAAHYEQYF. CDR3 in DNA: TGTGCCAGCGGCCGGGCAGCGCACTACGAGCAGTACTTC. The genes are TRBV11-1 and TRBJ2-7; no firm D call. From germline, CDR1 is SGHAT and CDR2 FQDESV (reference sequence). Between the trimmed V and J ends, which lost 8 bases and 3 bases, there was a span of 14 bases. The CDR3 sequence is 13 residues long.

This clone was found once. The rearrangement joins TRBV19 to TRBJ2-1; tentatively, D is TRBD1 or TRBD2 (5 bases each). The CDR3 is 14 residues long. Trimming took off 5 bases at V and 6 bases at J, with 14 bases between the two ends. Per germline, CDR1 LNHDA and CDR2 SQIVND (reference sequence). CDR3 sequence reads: CASSRAGTTNEQFF. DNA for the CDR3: TGTGCCAGTAGTCGGGCCGGGACCACCAATGAGCAGTTCTTC.

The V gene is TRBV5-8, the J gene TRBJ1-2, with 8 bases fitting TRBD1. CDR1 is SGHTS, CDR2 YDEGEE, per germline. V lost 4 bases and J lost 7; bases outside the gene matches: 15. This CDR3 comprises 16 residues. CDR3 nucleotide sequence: TGTGCCAGCAGCCTAGGACAGGGAAGGGTCCTATCTGGCTACACCTTC. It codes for CASSLGQGRVLSGYTF.

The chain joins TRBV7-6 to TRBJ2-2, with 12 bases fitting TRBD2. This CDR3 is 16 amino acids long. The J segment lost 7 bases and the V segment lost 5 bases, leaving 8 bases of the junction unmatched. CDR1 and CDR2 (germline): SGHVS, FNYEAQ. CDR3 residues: CASSHRLAGEGGELFF. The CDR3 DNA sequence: TGTGCCAGCAGCCATAGACTAGCGGGGGAAGGCGGGGAGCTGTTTTTT.

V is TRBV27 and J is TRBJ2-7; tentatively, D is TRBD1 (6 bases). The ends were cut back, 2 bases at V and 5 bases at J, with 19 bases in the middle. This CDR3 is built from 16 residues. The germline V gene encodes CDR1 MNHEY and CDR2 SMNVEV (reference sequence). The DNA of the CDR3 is TGTGCCAGCAGTTTACTTCCCGAGCCCAGGGGAAACGAGCAGTACTTC. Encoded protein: CASSLLPEPRGNEQYF.

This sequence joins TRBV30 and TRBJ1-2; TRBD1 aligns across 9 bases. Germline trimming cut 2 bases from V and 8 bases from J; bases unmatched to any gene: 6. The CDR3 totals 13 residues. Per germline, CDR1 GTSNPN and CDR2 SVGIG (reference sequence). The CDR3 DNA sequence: TGTGCCTGGAGTCGACAGGGGGTTGTAGGCTACACCTTC. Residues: CAWSRQGVVGYTF.

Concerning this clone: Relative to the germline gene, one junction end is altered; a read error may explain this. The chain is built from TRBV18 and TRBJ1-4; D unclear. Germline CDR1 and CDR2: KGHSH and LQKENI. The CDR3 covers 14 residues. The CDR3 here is CATSDSSTNEKLFF. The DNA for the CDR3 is TGTGCCACCTCAGATAGTTCAACTAATGAAAAACTGTTTTTT.

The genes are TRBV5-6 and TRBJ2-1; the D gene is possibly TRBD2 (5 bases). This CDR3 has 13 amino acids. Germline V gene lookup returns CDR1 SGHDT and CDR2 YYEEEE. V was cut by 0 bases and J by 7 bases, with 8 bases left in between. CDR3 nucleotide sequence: TGTGCCAGCAGCTTGGGTCGGACTAATGAGCAGTTCTTC. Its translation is CASSLGRTNEQFF.

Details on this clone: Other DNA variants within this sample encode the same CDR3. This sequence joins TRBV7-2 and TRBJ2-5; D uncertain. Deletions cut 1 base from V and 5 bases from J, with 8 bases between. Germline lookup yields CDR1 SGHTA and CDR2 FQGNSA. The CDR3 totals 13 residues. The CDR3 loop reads CASSLVGRETQYF. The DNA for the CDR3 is TGTGCCAGCAGCTTAGTAGGAAGGGAGACCCAGTACTTC.

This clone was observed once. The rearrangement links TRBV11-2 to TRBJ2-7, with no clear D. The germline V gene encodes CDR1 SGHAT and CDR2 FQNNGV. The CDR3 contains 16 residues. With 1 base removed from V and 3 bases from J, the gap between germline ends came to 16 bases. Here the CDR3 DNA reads TGTGCCAGCAGCTTAGGCCGCATCGGGTCTGTCTACGAGCAGTACTTC. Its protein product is CASSLGRIGSVYEQYF.